This T cell receptor (beta chain) was recorded in a study of cytomegalovirus exposure and HLA in healthy donors listed by TCRdb under 2017. In terms of the full investigation: The 666 repertoires of the first cohort and the 110 or so validation repertoires were produced on the same platform, according to a later analysis. The study aimed to test whether cataloging public T cell receptors could reveal signatures of past pathogen exposure. Besides the first cohort of hundreds of subjects, a separate validation cohort made up of about 120 different subjects was used. To predict cytomegalovirus infection status, the study combined high-throughput TCR immunosequencing, statistical association of individual TCRs with disease status, and machine learning. Broad study findings and their caveats: The classifier was reported to diagnose cytomegalovirus status with high specificity and sensitivity in both the original and validation cohorts. A total of 150 to 200 TCR beta chains were listed by the study as associated with cytomegalovirus. A few of the identified cytomegalovirus-associated TCR beta chains were confirmed in vitro to be specific for cytomegalovirus antigens. Across donors, most TCR sequences were observed very rarely, whereas some public TCRs were present in many individuals. It was suggested by the authors that the approach could potentially be generalized to other disease states and immunological phenotypes. In a later analysis, TCRs clustered in the first cohort were found to also tend to co-occur in the approximately 120 validation repertoires, with 85% to 95% of cluster scores above 0. A later analysis lacked HLA typing for the validation cohort, so it scored co-occurrence in that cohort across all 120 or so repertoires.

Libraries came from the immunoSEQ multiplex PCR assay. On the study's bioinformatics: A statistical classification framework was developed to diagnose cytomegalovirus status using the catalog of TCR beta chain sequences. The table was pulled from immuneACCESS by TCRdb, which kept in-frame rearrangements only. Such tables lose some clones; where checked, under half of the loss comes from unresolved V genes, and the rest has no known cause. V and J calls and clone size are given by that table; D and trimming were obtained from the DNA. This sample gives roughly 330,000 clones in total; roughly 90% of them show up just once. The top ten clones comprise 1% to 1.5% of the sample. The germline V gene encodes CDR1 MGHDK and CDR2 SYGVNS. CDR3 length: 16 amino acids, cysteine to phenylalanine. Of all the DNA, just the CDR3 is kept, 48 bases in frame from base 1. V lost 5 bases and J lost 3 bases; the stretch between them is 19 bases long.

This clone was counted ten times or more. Its cognate antigen has yet to be identified. No much larger clone is present one base from it, and per-base qualities are unavailable. Separate from the approximately 670-subject first cohort, the validation cohort of over 90 subjects was the group to which the donors belonged. The receptor was derived from a woman aged 25 to 39 in good health and CMV-seropositive. The sequencing input was PBMCs. The sequence links TRBV25-1 to TRBJ1-2; TRBD1 is a possible D gene, resting on 5 matching bases. The DNA reads as follows: TGTGCCAGCAGTCGACACGGGGGGGGTGGAGACTATGGCTACACCTTC. Its protein is CASSRHGGGGDYGYTF.